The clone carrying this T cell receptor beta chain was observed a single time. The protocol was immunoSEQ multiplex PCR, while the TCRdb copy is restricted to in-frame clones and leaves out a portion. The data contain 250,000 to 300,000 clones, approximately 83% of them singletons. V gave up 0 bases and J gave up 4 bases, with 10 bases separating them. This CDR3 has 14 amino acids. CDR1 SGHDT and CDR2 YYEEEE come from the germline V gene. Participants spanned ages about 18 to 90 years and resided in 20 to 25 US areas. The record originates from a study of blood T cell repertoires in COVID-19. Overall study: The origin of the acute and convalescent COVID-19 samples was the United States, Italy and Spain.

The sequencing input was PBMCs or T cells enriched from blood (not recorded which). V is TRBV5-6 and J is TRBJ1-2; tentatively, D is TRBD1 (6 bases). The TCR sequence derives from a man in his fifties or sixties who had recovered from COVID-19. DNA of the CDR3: TGTGCCAGCAGCTTGGTGCAGGGGATCTATGGCTACACCTTC. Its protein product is CASSLVQGIYGYTF. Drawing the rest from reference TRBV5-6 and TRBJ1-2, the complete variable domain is DAGVTQSPTHLIKTRGQQVTLRCSPKSGHDTVSWYQQALGQGPQFIFQYYEEEERQRGNFPDRFSGHQFPNYSSELNVNALLLGDSALYLCASSLVQGIYGYTFGSGTRLTVV.